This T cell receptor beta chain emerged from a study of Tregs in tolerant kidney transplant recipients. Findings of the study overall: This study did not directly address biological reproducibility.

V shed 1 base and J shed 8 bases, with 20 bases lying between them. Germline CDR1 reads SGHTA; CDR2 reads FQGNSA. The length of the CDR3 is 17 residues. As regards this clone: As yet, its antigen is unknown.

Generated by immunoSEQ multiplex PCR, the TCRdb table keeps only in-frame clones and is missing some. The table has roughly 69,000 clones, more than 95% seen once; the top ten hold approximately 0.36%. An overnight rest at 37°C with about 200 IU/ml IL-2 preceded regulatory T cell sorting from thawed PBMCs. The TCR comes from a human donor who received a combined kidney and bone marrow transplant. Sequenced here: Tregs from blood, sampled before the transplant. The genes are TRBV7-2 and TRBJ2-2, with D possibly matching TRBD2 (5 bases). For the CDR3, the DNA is TGTGCCAGCAGCTTAGGACAACCGAGAGGGCTGGGGGGGGAGCTGTTTTTT. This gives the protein CASSLGQPRGLGGELFF.